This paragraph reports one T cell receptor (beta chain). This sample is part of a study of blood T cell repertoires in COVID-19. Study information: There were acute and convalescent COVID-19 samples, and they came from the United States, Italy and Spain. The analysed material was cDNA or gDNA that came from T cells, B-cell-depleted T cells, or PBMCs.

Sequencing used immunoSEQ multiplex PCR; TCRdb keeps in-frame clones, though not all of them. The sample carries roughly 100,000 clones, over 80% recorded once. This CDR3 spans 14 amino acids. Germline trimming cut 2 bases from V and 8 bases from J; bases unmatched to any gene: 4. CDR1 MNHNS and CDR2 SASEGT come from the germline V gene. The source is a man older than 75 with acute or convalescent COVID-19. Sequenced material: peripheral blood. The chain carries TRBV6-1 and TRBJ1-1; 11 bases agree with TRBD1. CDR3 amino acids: CASSEFRDRGEAFF. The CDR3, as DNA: TGTGCCAGCAGTGAATTCCGGGACAGGGGGGAAGCTTTCTTT.